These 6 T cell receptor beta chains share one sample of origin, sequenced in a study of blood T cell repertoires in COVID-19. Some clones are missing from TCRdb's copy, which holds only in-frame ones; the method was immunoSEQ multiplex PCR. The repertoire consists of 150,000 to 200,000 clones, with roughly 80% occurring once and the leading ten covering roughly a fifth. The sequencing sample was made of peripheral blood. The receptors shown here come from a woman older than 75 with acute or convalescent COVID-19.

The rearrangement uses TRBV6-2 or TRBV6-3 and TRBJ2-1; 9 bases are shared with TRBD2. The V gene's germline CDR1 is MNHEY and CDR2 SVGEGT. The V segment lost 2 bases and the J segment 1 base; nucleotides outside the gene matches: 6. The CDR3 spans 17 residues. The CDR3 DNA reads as TGTGCCAGCAGTTACACCAGCGGGGGGTTATCCTACAATGAGCAGTTCTTC. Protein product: CASSYTSGGLSYNEQFF.

The CDR3 here is CASSSGQPPRNEQFF. The CDR3 coding sequence is TGCGCCAGCAGCTCGGGACAGCCCCCGAGAAATGAGCAGTTCTTC. This chain joins TRBV5-1 and TRBJ2-1, with 7 bases fitting TRBD1. Per the germline V gene, CDR1 is SGHRS and CDR2 is YFSETQ. V shed 3 bases and J 7 bases; nucleotides not matched to a gene: 10. The CDR3 loop spans 15 amino acids.

The CDR3 spells CASSRGLLETQYF. The CDR3 DNA follows: TGTGCCAGCAGCAGGGGACTACTCGAGACCCAGTACTTC. The chain employs TRBV5-4 and TRBJ2-5, with TRBD2 matching over 7 bases. This CDR3 contains 13 residues. The germline V gene encodes CDR1 SGHNT and CDR2 YYREEE (reference sequence). V shed 4 bases and J 5 bases; nucleotides not matched to a gene: 5.

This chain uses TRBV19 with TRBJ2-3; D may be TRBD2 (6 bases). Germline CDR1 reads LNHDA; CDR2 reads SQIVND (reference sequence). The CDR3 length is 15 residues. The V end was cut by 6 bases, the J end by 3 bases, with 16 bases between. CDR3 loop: CASSPGWRDTDTQYF. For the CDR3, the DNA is TGTGCCAGTAGCCCCGGTTGGAGGGATACAGATACGCAGTATTTT.

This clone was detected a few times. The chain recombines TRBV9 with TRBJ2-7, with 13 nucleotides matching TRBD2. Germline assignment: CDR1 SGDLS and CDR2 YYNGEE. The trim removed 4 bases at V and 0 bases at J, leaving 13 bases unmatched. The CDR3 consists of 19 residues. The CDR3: CASSPGVGTSGTISYEQYF. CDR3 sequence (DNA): TGTGCCAGCAGCCCCGGGGTGGGGACTAGCGGGACCATCTCCTACGAGCAGTACTTC.

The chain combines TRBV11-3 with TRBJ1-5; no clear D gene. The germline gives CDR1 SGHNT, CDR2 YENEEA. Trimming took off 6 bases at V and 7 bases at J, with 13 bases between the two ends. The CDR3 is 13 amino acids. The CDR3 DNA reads TGTGCCAGCAGTTTCCCGGGAGAGCAGCCCCAGCATTTT. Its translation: CASSFPGEQPQHF.